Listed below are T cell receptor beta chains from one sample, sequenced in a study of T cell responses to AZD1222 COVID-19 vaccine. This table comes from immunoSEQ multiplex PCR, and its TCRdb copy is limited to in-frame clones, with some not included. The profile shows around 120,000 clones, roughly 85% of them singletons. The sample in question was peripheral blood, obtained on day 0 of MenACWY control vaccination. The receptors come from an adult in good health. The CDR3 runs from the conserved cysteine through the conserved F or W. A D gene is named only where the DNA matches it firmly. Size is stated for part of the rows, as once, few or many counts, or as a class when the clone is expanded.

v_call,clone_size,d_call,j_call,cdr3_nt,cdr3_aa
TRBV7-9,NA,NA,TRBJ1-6,TGTGCCAGCAGCCTTAGCAATTCACCCCTCCACTTT,CASSLSNSPLHF
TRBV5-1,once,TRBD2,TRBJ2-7,TGCGCCAGCAGCTTGACTAGCGGGAGCTACGAGCAGTACTTC,CASSLTSGSYEQYF
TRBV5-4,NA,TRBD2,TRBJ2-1,TGTGCCAGCAGCTTGGAGGCTAGCGGGAGATACAATGAGCAGTTCTTC,CASSLEASGRYNEQFF
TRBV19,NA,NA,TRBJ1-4,TGTGCCAGTAGTGCCGGTGAAAAACTGTTTTTT,CASSAGEKLFF
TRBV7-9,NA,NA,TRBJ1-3,TGTGCCAGCAGCGTCGGGGACTTCTCTGGAAACACCATATATTTT,CASSVGDFSGNTIYF
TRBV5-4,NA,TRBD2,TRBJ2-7,TGTGCCAGCAGCCGCCGGGACTACTCCTACGAGCAGTACTTC,CASSRRDYSYEQYF
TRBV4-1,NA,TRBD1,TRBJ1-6,TGCGCCAGCAGCCACGGGACAGGACTTAATTCACCCCTCCACTTT,CASSHGTGLNSPLHF
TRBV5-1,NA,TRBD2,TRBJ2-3,TGCGCCAGCGGATCTAGCGGGAGACAGATAGATACGCAGTATTTT,CASGSSGRQIDTQYF
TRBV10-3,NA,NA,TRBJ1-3,TGTGCCATCACCGGGACACCCCGGGACACCATATATTTT,CAITGTPRDTIYF
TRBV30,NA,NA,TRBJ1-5,TGTGCCTGGAGGAGGAACGGCGAAGGGCCCCAGCATTTT,CAWRRNGEGPQHF
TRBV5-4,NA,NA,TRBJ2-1,TGTGCCAGCAGCCTCCCCTCCCGCGACAATGAGCAGTTCTTC,CASSLPSRDNEQFF
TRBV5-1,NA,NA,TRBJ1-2,TGCGCCAGCAGTTTATCCGAACAGGGTCCCGGCTACACCTTC,CASSLSEQGPGYTF
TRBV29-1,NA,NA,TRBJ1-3,TGCAGCGTTCTGACAGCACGGGCTGGAAACACCATATATTTT,CSVLTARAGNTIYF
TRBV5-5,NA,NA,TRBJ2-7,TGTGCCAGCAGCTTGCTGGCGGTGTTGGAGCAGTACTTC,CASSLLAVLEQYF
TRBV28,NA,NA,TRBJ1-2,TGTGCCAGCAGTCTTAGATACAGGGTCTATGGCTACACCTTC,CASSLRYRVYGYTF